This T cell receptor beta chain was sequenced for a study of T-cell reconstitution after alpha-beta-depleted transplantation in children. Study results and limitations: There were reportedly several hundred expanded graft clones from which alpha-beta T cells came about two months after transplant.

The authors prepared the TCRbeta library with unique molecular identifiers. TCRdb ran MiXCR on the PCR reads and lists one entry per CDR3 protein. The repertoire holds tens of thousands of distinct CDR3 sequences, with around 6.6% as singletons. CDR3 length: 14 amino acids. In the case of this clonotype: The antigen remains undetermined. Just one base apart from a much larger clone, this may be a read error.

The TCR was taken from a child younger than two who had a stem cell transplant for acute myeloid leukemia, so the T cells may come from the graft donor. The material sequenced was peripheral blood, taken 60 days after TCRalphabeta/CD19-depleted stem cell transplant. The genes are TRBV12-3 or TRBV12-4 and TRBJ2-1; tentative D call: TRBD2 (6 bases). CDR3 nucleotides: TGTGCCAGCAGCCTTAGCGGACGCGAGAATGAGCGGTTCTTC. This sequence encodes CASSLSGRENERFF.